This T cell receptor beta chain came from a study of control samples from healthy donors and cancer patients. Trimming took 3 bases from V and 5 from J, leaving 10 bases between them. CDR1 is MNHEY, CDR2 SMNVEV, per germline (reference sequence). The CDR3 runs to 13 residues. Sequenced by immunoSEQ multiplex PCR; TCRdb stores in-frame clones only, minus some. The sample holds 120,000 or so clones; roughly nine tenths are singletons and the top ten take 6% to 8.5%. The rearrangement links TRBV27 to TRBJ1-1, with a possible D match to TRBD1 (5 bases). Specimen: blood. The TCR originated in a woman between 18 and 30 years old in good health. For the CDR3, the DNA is TGTGCCAGCAGTTTCTCAGGGTTTACTGAAGCTTTCTTT. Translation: CASSFSGFTEAFF.